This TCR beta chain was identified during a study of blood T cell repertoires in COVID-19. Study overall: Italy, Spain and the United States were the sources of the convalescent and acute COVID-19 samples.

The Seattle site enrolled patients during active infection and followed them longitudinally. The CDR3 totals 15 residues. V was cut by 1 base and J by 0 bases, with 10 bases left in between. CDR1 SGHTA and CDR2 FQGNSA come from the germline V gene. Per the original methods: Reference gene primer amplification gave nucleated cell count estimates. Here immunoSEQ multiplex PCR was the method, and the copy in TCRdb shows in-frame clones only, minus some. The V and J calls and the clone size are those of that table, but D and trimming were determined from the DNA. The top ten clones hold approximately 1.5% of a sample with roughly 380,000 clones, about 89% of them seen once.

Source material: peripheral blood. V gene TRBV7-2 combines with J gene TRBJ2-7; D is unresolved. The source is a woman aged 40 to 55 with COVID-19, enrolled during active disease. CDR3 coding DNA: TGTGCCAGCAGCTTAGAAAGCCACCACTCCTACGAGCAGTACTTC. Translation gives CASSLESHHSYEQYF.